The rows below give T cell receptor beta chains drawn from one sample of a study of T cells in Graves' hyperthyroidism and ophthalmopathy. In TCRdb, the multiplex PCR reads were re-called with MiXCR into one record per CDR3 protein. The data contain hundreds of thousands of distinct CDR3 sequences, roughly 15% of them singletons. Sequencing was carried out using blood. Source of these receptors: a woman aged 45-65 years with Graves' ophthalmopathy. The CDR3 runs from the conserved cysteine through the conserved F or W. Fields, in order: CDR3 protein, V gene, clone size, J gene. Clone size is shown for a subset of rows, as once, few, many or a class of expanded clone.

CDR3 protein: CASSQGLPGQTNGYTF
V gene: TRBV3-1
clone size: many
J gene: TRBJ1-2

CDR3 protein: CASSLSPSTDTQYF
V gene: TRBV7-2
clone size: many
J gene: TRBJ2-3

CDR3 protein: CASSHPPGGDSNQPQHF
V gene: TRBV3-2
clone size: many
J gene: TRBJ1-5

CDR3 protein: CASSLDFRTRDTEAFF
V gene: TRBV5-1
clone size: many
J gene: TRBJ1-1

CDR3 protein: CASSLTERGNYGYTF
V gene: TRBV11-2
clone size: many
J gene: TRBJ1-2

CDR3 protein: CASSSRTARLRAFF
V gene: TRBV12-3/TRBV12-4
clone size: many
J gene: TRBJ1-1

CDR3 protein: CASLPRETSRLGEQFF
V gene: TRBV10-2
clone size: NA
J gene: TRBJ2-1

CDR3 protein: CASSLMMGSTGGELFF
V gene: TRBV7-3
clone size: many
J gene: TRBJ2-2

CDR3 protein: CSALNSGRLREQFF
V gene: TRBV20-1
clone size: few
J gene: TRBJ2-1

CDR3 protein: CASSLEGGMNTEAFF
V gene: TRBV7-2
clone size: many
J gene: TRBJ1-1

CDR3 protein: CASSIDLAGQETQYF
V gene: TRBV19
clone size: few
J gene: TRBJ2-5

CDR3 protein: CASSQGSSDSWTYNEQFF
V gene: TRBV3-1
clone size: few
J gene: TRBJ2-1

CDR3 protein: CASSPSEPNYEQYF
V gene: TRBV27
clone size: NA
J gene: TRBJ2-7

CDR3 protein: CASSPGTGATYEQYF
V gene: TRBV3-1
clone size: many
J gene: TRBJ2-7

CDR3 protein: CASSLSSDRRAKNIQYF
V gene: TRBV27
clone size: many
J gene: TRBJ2-4

CDR3 protein: CASSEGPDKNIQYF
V gene: TRBV5-1
clone size: many
J gene: TRBJ2-4

CDR3 protein: CASSLEMGANYGYTF
V gene: TRBV7-9
clone size: NA
J gene: TRBJ1-2

CDR3 protein: CASSQFRTGNTEAFF
V gene: TRBV4-3
clone size: few
J gene: TRBJ1-1

CDR3 protein: CASSAPQTAGSGNTIYF
V gene: TRBV19
clone size: few
J gene: TRBJ1-3

CDR3 protein: CASSPLAGGRTDTQYF
V gene: TRBV18
clone size: many
J gene: TRBJ2-3

CDR3 protein: CASSQRPPTTNEKLFF
V gene: TRBV7-6
clone size: many
J gene: TRBJ1-4

CDR3 protein: CASSRDRGAYEQYF
V gene: TRBV11-1
clone size: many
J gene: TRBJ2-7

CDR3 protein: CASWKGQSYNEKLFF
V gene: TRBV6-1
clone size: few
J gene: TRBJ1-4

CDR3 protein: CASSYSSGRRETQYF
V gene: TRBV6-5
clone size: many
J gene: TRBJ2-5

CDR3 protein: CASTVGTEAFF
V gene: TRBV12-3/TRBV12-4
clone size: many
J gene: TRBJ1-1

CDR3 protein: CASSKTKRERPWEQYF
V gene: TRBV3-1
clone size: NA
J gene: TRBJ2-7

CDR3 protein: CASRTGPLEAFF
V gene: TRBV28
clone size: few
J gene: TRBJ1-1

CDR3 protein: CASSIGRDSSSKNIQYF
V gene: TRBV5-4
clone size: NA
J gene: TRBJ2-4

CDR3 protein: CASSRTGSNTEAFF
V gene: TRBV9
clone size: few
J gene: TRBJ1-1

CDR3 protein: CASSIQGAHEQYF
V gene: TRBV7-2
clone size: many
J gene: TRBJ2-7

CDR3 protein: CASIGGSTSGRETQYF
V gene: TRBV19
clone size: NA
J gene: TRBJ2-5

CDR3 protein: CASRSSGRTYNEQFF
V gene: TRBV28
clone size: many
J gene: TRBJ2-1

CDR3 protein: CASSPRRDSGKTDTQYF
V gene: TRBV11-3
clone size: NA
J gene: TRBJ2-3

CDR3 protein: CASSSSGTGTTGELFF
V gene: TRBV2
clone size: NA
J gene: TRBJ2-2

CDR3 protein: CASSPSSLADYEQYF
V gene: TRBV18
clone size: many
J gene: TRBJ2-7

CDR3 protein: CASSPAPSGGRETQYF
V gene: TRBV18
clone size: many
J gene: TRBJ2-5

CDR3 protein: CATSAGTGLQPQHF
V gene: TRBV24-1
clone size: few
J gene: TRBJ1-5

CDR3 protein: CASSFAGTGVWNEQFF
V gene: TRBV7-6
clone size: few
J gene: TRBJ2-1

CDR3 protein: CASSTDGVTNEKLFF
V gene: TRBV7-9
clone size: few
J gene: TRBJ1-4

CDR3 protein: CSVQGRRETQYF
V gene: TRBV20-1
clone size: NA
J gene: TRBJ2-5

CDR3 protein: CASSYSLYDTQYF
V gene: TRBV5-6
clone size: few
J gene: TRBJ2-3

CDR3 protein: CSVAWDSTDTQYF
V gene: TRBV29-1
clone size: many
J gene: TRBJ2-3

CDR3 protein: CASSQRTSGRQYF
V gene: TRBV4-2
clone size: many
J gene: TRBJ2-7

CDR3 protein: CASSPGAGEQFF
V gene: TRBV4-3
clone size: few
J gene: TRBJ2-1

CDR3 protein: CSVTVKGLAGELFF
V gene: TRBV20-1
clone size: NA
J gene: TRBJ2-2

CDR3 protein: CASSLAGGRATNEQFF
V gene: TRBV12-3/TRBV12-4
clone size: many
J gene: TRBJ2-1

CDR3 protein: CASSYGHNDSPLHF
V gene: TRBV6-6
clone size: NA
J gene: TRBJ1-6

CDR3 protein: CASSSIQETQYF
V gene: TRBV6-1
clone size: few
J gene: TRBJ2-5

CDR3 protein: CASSPGQGSVQETQYF
V gene: TRBV4-2
clone size: NA
J gene: TRBJ2-5

CDR3 protein: CAWSATGAAEAFF
V gene: TRBV30
clone size: many
J gene: TRBJ1-1

CDR3 protein: CAISEPSTSGRGNEQFF
V gene: TRBV10-3
clone size: few
J gene: TRBJ2-1

CDR3 protein: CASSWIGAGNQPQHF
V gene: TRBV6-2/TRBV6-3
clone size: few
J gene: TRBJ1-5

CDR3 protein: CSARPSDRGETQYF
V gene: TRBV20-1
clone size: many
J gene: TRBJ2-5

CDR3 protein: CASSEIGSGNTIYF
V gene: TRBV25-1
clone size: NA
J gene: TRBJ1-3

CDR3 protein: CATSEGQVSEAFF
V gene: TRBV10-3
clone size: NA
J gene: TRBJ1-1

CDR3 protein: CSGSQTQNTEAFF
V gene: TRBV29-1
clone size: NA
J gene: TRBJ1-1

CDR3 protein: CASSPTGGRPYEQYF
V gene: TRBV7-9
clone size: many
J gene: TRBJ2-7

CDR3 protein: CSADGLAGLLGSSYEQYF
V gene: TRBV20-1
clone size: NA
J gene: TRBJ2-7